This T cell receptor beta chain was identified in a study of blood T cell repertoires in COVID-19. Overall study: In each case, the material was cDNA or gDNA derived from T cells, B-cell-depleted T cells, or PBMCs.

Produced via immunoSEQ multiplex PCR; TCRdb's table is partial and in-frame only. Counted here are tens of thousands of clones, 91% occurring once; the ten biggest clones make up roughly 5.3%. V lost 10 bases and J lost 1, with 7 bases in between. From germline, CDR1 is LNHDA and CDR2 SQIVND (reference sequence). The CDR3 loop spans 11 amino acids. The TCR originated in a human donor in a cohort sampled during active COVID-19. Specimen: peripheral blood. The rearrangement joins TRBV19 to TRBJ1-1, with D uncertain. The CDR3: CATSGNTEAFF. CDR3 sequence (DNA): TGTGCCACCAGTGGGAACACTGAAGCTTTCTTT.